This TCR beta chain emerged from a study of CD8 T cells in Susac syndrome (dated 2019 in TCRdb). About the full investigation: Whether CD8+ T cell activation and differentiation in Susac syndrome was antigen driven was tested using repertoire sequencing. The clonality of the CD8+ T cell repertoire was compared across approximately twelve healthy donors, about 14 Susac syndrome patients and fewer than 16 multiple sclerosis patients. Broad study findings and their caveats: The study acknowledged that relatively few individuals were included in the TCR sequencing and HLA analysis.

The germline V gene yields SQVTM for CDR1 and ANQGSEA for CDR2. Spanning cysteine to phenylalanine, the CDR3 consists of 14 amino acids. Just the 42-base CDR3 DNA is kept, in frame starting at base 1. V has 0 bases trimmed and J has 6 bases trimmed; junction bases matching no gene number 1. Peripheral blood CD8+ and CD4+ T cells from healthy donors, Susac syndrome patients and multiple sclerosis patients were profiled using high-throughput TCR beta sequencing. The multiple sclerosis controls were treatment-naive patients whose relapsing-remitting disease, either stable or active, fulfilled the revised McDonald criteria. Bulk CD8+ and CD4+ T cells were purified by magnetic negative isolation, whereas CD8+ TEMRA cells were enriched by FACS. Blood was collected in EDTA tubes and processed within 24 hours, with PBMCs isolated through density gradient centrifugation. PBMCs intended for TCR sequencing were cryopreserved in liquid nitrogen and were subsequently thawed in a 37 degrees C water bath. Purity of sorted or isolated CD4+, CD8+ and CD8+ TEMRA cells was at least 90%.

With respect to this clonotype: No cognate antigen has been identified for it. It has no much larger one-base neighbor in the sample; base qualities were not kept.

RNA was extracted using the RNeasy kit, and about 0.5 to 1 microgram was reverse transcribed with random hexamers. TCR beta CDR3 regions were amplified with the immunoSEQ multiplex PCR assay covering 54 Vbeta and 13 Jbeta segments. To correct PCR amplification bias, a synthetic template baseline was used for both primer optimization and computational correction. As for the authors' bioinformatics: Reads were assigned to V, D and J genes according to IMGT and analyzed in immunoSEQ Analyzer, with only productive sequences retained. To calculate clonality, Shannon entropy was normalized by log2 of the number of productive unique sequences and then subtracted from one. Public and private clones were assessed among the 100 most prevalent clones of each patient and control. Susac-specific clones were defined as absent from healthy and MS cohorts, 800 to 1,200 published viral clones and other ImmuneACCESS disease sequences. TCRdb reprocessed the public reads (quality trimming at Q25 with fastp, clone calling with MiXCR) and kept in-frame beta chains. Each CDR3 protein appears once, grouped with its most common genes and DNA. The V and J calls were determined by TCRdb, not by the authors. The sample table holds about 130,000 distinct CDR3 sequences, of which around nine tenths were seen once. Roughly 0.25% of the sample belongs to the ten largest clones.

This clonotype was obtained from a human donor with multiple sclerosis. Sequencing was carried out using CD8+ T cells from PBMCs. This chain joins TRBV29-1 to TRBJ2-1, with TRBD2 matching 11 junction bases. In nucleotides, the sequence is TGCAGCGTTGAAGATACTAGCGGGAGCAATGAGCAGTTCTTC. Its product reads: CSVEDTSGSNEQFF.